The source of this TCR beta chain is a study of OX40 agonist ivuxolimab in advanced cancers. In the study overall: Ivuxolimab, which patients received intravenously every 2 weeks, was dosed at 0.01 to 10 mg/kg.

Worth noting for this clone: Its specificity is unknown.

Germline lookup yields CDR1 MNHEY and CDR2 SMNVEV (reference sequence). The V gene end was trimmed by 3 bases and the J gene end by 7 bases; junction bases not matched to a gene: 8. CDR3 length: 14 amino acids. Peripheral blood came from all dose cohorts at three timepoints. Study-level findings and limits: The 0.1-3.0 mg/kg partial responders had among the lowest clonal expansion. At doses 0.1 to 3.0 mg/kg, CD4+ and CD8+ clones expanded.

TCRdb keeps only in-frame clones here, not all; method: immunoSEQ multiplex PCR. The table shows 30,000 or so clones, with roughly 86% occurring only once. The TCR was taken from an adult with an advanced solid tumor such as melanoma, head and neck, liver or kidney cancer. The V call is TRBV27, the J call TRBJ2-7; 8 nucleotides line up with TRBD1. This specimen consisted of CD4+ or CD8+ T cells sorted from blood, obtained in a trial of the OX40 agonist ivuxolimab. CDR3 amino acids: CASSFSQGAGEQYF. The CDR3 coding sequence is TGTGCCAGCAGTTTCAGTCAGGGGGCTGGGGAGCAGTACTTC.